This T cell receptor beta chain was sequenced during a study of OX40 agonist ivuxolimab in advanced cancers. Describing the broader study: Ivuxolimab was a fully human IgG2 agonistic monoclonal antibody targeting the costimulatory receptor OX40 (CD134). Among the roughly 50 dose-escalation patients, 19 had hepatocellular carcinoma, 15 melanoma, 9 renal cell carcinoma and 9 head and neck cancer. Peripheral TCRbeta sequencing was intended to test whether TCR sequence diversity was altered and clonal T-cell expansion was caused by ivuxolimab. The monotherapy dose-escalation portion (N of about 50 patients) of the phase I ivuxolimab trial is reported in the paper. Partial responses were achieved by three dose-escalation patients, of whom one had hepatocellular carcinoma and two had cutaneous melanoma. In the dose-escalation cohort, around 80% of patients were male, and the mean age was 60 years with a range of 23 to 79. Intravenous ivuxolimab was administered to patients every 2 weeks at six dose levels: 0.01, 0.1, 0.3, 1.5, 3 and 10 mg/kg. Patients were allowed to have had prior anti-PD-1, anti-PD-L1 or anti-CTLA-4 therapy, and roughly 40% of the dose-escalation patients had been treated with checkpoint inhibitors.

CDR1 is given as KGHSH and CDR2 as LQKENI, both from the germline V gene. From its cysteine to its phenylalanine, the CDR3 spans 14 amino acids. Solely the CDR3 DNA is kept, with 42 bases framed from the first base. Between the V and J ends, shortened by 6 bases and 0 bases respectively, the junction contains 9 bases. A remark on this clone: Its antigen has not been determined. No much larger clone is present one base from it, and per-base qualities are unavailable.

Patients with a history of autoimmune disease or receiving systemic immunosuppression were excluded from the trial. In every dose cohort, peripheral blood was drawn for TCR sequencing at baseline, cycle 4 day 1, and cycle 7 day 1. Samples were obtained from an open-label, multicenter, first-in-human phase I dose-escalation trial of ivuxolimab. The trial enrolled adults with locally advanced or metastatic head and neck squamous cell, hepatocellular, melanoma or renal cell carcinoma. Before TCR sequencing, CD4+ T cells and CD8+ T cells were sorted from peripheral blood as separate populations. Genomic DNA was isolated from the sorted cells so that the TCRbeta CDR3 region could be sequenced. TCRbeta CDR3 regions were sequenced using the immunoSEQ Assay. Held by TCRdb, this immuneACCESS table contains in-frame sequences only and omits some clones. Under half of the omission traces to an unresolved V gene where checked; the cause of the rest is unknown. The table for this sample lists 60,000 to 70,000 clones; nearly 90% of them were counted only once. The leading ten clones occupy around 12% of the sample.

Results the study describes overall, beyond this receptor: In the 0.1-3.0 mg/kg groups, partial responders had among the lowest normalized peripheral clonal expansion, particularly in CD8+ T cells. After ivuxolimab, CD8+ T cells had more expanded clones than CD4+ T cells on average. Clonal expansion of both CD4+ and CD8+ blood T cells was observed from baseline to week 6 at doses 0.1 to 3.0 mg/kg. Which antigens the clonally expanded peripheral T cells were specific for was not determined. Low levels of normalized T-cell clonal expansion were also seen in some patients who did not respond.

The specimen comprised CD4+ or CD8+ T cells sorted from blood, sampled in a trial of the OX40 agonist ivuxolimab. The TCR was taken from an adult with an advanced solid tumor such as melanoma, head and neck, liver or kidney cancer. The chain is encoded by TRBV18 joined to TRBJ2-1; perhaps TRBD2 is the D gene, with 5 bases matching. The DNA is TGTGCCAGCTCCTCGGGGTTCTCCTACAATGAGCAGTTCTTC. Its product reads: CASSSGFSYNEQFF. With all but the CDR3 taken from the reference TRBV18 and TRBJ2-1 genes, the full variable domain is: NAGVMQNPRHLVRRRGQEARLRCSPMKGHSHVYWYRQLPEEGLKFMVYLQKENIIDESGMPKERFSAEFPKEGPSILRIQQVVRGDSAAYFCASSSGFSYNEQFFGPGTRLTVL.